This TCR beta chain was captured by sequencing in a study of T cells in localized non-small cell lung cancer. Notes on the study in general: As only one tumor region underwent sequencing, heterogeneity remains possible. Of the tissues analyzed, uninvolved adjacent lung showed maximal T cell clonality, greater than tumor.

A note on this clone: What it binds is unknown.

In germline, CDR1 is LNHNV, CDR2 YYDKDF (reference sequence). Trimming removed 0 bases from V and 4 bases from J, with 6 bases in between. The CDR3 has 13 amino acids. Repertoires were generated with immunoSEQ multiplex PCR, while TCRdb's copy carries only in-frame clones and drops some. The data contain roughly 34,000 clones, approximately 90% of them singletons. The origin of this receptor is a man aged 40 to 69 with stage III lung adenocarcinoma. The source was peripheral blood mononuclear cells, collected before any cancer treatment. The V gene is TRBV15, the J gene TRBJ1-2, with D uncertain. The DNA of the CDR3 is TGTGCCACCAGCAGAGATCGGATCTATGGCTACACCTTC. Its protein product is CATSRDRIYGYTF.